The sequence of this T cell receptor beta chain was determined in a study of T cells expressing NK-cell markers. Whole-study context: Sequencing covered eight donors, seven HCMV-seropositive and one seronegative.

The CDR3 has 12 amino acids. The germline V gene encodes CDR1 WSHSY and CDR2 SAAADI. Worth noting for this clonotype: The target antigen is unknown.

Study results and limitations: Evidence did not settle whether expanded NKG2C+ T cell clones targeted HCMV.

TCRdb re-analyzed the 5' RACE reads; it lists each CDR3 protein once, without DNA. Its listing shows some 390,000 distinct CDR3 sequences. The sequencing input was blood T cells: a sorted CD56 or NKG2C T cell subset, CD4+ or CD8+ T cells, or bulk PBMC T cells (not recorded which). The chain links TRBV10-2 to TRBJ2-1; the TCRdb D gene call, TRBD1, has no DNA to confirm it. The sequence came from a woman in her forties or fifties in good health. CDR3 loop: CATRTGLVEQFF.